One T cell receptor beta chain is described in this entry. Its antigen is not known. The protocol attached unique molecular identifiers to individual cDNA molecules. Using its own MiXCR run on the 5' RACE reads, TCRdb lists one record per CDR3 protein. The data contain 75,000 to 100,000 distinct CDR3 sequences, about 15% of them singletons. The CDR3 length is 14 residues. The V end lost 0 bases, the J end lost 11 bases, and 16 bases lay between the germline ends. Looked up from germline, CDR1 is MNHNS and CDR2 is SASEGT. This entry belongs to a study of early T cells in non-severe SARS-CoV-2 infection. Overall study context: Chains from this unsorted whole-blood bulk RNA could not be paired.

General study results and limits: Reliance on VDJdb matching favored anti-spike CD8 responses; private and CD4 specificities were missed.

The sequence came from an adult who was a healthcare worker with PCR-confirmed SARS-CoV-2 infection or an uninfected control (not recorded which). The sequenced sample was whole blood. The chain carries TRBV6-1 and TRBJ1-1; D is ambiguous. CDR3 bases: TGTGCCAGCAGTGAAGCGCTAGAAGTACTAGGGGCTTTCTTT. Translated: CASSEALEVLGAFF.